Listed below are T cell receptor beta chains from one sample, sequenced in a study of cytomegalovirus exposure and HLA in healthy donors. Using immunoSEQ multiplex PCR, the repertoire was profiled, and TCRdb retains in-frame clones only, with some absent. The table includes about 160,000 clones, about 86% detected once. The source material was PBMCs. All receptors derive from a woman between 18 and 30 years old in good health and CMV-seronegative. Both conserved end residues are part of each CDR3. D genes are given only for firm matches. A row's size may be missing; if present it is once, few, many or a size class.

>-|-|TRBJ1-5|TRBV27
TGTGCCAGCAGTCCCCGTAGCAATCAGCCCCAGCATTTT
CASSPRSNQPQHF
>TRBD1|-|TRBJ1-5|TRBV4-2
TGTGCCAGCAGCCAAGATGGCGGACAGGGGAGTTTTCAGCCCCAGCATTTT
CASSQDGGQGSFQPQHF
>-|-|TRBJ1-2|TRBV19
TGTGCCAGTAGTAAACGAGACAGAATCTATGGCTACACCTTC
CASSKRDRIYGYTF
>TRBD1|-|TRBJ2-7|TRBV5-1
TGCGCCAGCAGCTCAGGGACAGCAATCTACGAGCAGTACTTC
CASSSGTAIYEQYF
>-|-|TRBJ1-5|TRBV10-1
TGCGCCAGCAGCGCAGGGGCCCCCAATCAGCCCCAGCATTTT
CASSAGAPNQPQHF
>-|-|TRBJ2-1|TRBV27
TGTGCCAGCAGTTCGACAGTCAGCTCCTACAATGAGCAGTTCTTC
CASSSTVSSYNEQFF
>TRBD2|once|TRBJ2-2|TRBV9
TGTGCCAGCAGCTCCCGAGCGGGATATAACACCGGGGAGCTGTTTTTT
CASSSRAGYNTGELFF
>-|-|TRBJ1-5|TRBV30
TGTGCCTGGAGTCTAGCGAGGGGAGGCGTAAATCAGCCCCAGCATTTT
CAWSLARGGVNQPQHF
>TRBD1|-|TRBJ1-3|TRBV6-1
TGTGCCACTTCAGGGGGGATAAGTAAAGGAAACACCATATATTTT
CATSGGISKGNTIYF
>-|-|TRBJ2-1|TRBV5-1
TGCGCCAGCAGCAGTTGGATGGGGGCTTCCTACAATGAGCAGTTCTTC
CASSSWMGASYNEQFF
>-|-|TRBJ1-2|TRBV28
TGTGCCAGCAGTTTAGGGAACAGGGAGAATGGCTACACCTTC
CASSLGNRENGYTF
>TRBD1|-|TRBJ2-7|TRBV18
TGTGCCAGCTCACCAGAGGGGACAGTCCGTCTCGAGCAGTACTTC
CASSPEGTVRLEQYF
>TRBD2|-|TRBJ2-5|TRBV6-1
TGTGCCAGCAGTGAACGGCTAGCGGGTTACCCCGAGACCCAGTACTTC
CASSERLAGYPETQYF
>-|-|TRBJ1-2|TRBV7-9
TGTGCCAGCAGCCCCCCAGTACGGGACTATGGCTACACCTTC
CASSPPVRDYGYTF
>TRBD1|-|TRBJ2-1|TRBV10-3
TGTGCCATCAGCCCGGGACAGGGGGCGCGCAATGAGCAGTTCTTC
CAISPGQGARNEQFF
>TRBD2|-|TRBJ2-1|TRBV6-5
TGTGCCAGCAGTTCGGGACTAGCGGGAGGGCCGGATGAGCAGTTCTTC
CASSSGLAGGPDEQFF
>TRBD2|-|TRBJ2-1|TRBV5-6
TGTGCCAGCAGCCCCGAGCGGGGGTCTTCCTACAATGAGCAGTTCTTC
CASSPERGSSYNEQFF
>TRBD2|-|TRBJ2-7|TRBV7-2
TGTGCCAGCAGCCCCGGCGGGGGGCGCGAGCAGTACTTC
CASSPGGGREQYF
>TRBD1|-|TRBJ2-1|TRBV19
TGTGCCAGTAGTATCCGACAGGGGACCTACAATGAGCAGTTCTTC
CASSIRQGTYNEQFF
>-|-|TRBJ2-3|TRBV7-6
TGTGCCAGCAGCTTGGGGGGTGGGACGAGCACAAGGGATACGCAGTATTTT
CASSLGGGTSTRDTQYF
>-|-|TRBJ2-1|TRBV29-1
TGCAGCGCCGAGGCGGCTCCCCACAATGAGCAGTTCTTC
CSAEAAPHNEQFF
>-|-|TRBJ1-1|TRBV5-4
TGTGCCAGCAGCTCTTCACAGGGACCCAGCACTGAAGCTTTCTTT
CASSSSQGPSTEAFF
>-|-|TRBJ2-7|TRBV6-1
TGTGCCAGCAGTAGGGTGGGACTTATAAGTTACGAGCAGTACTTC
CASSRVGLISYEQYF
>-|once|TRBJ2-1|TRBV7-8
TGTGCCAGCAGCTTTTGGGGGCAAACTTTGTCCTACAATGAGCAGTTCTTC
CASSFWGQTLSYNEQFF
>TRBD1|-|TRBJ2-1|TRBV27
TGTGCCAGCAGGGACAGGGGAAACAATGAGCAGTTCTTC
CASRDRGNNEQFF
>-|-|TRBJ2-5|TRBV19
TGTGCCAGTAGTATCGACAGAGAGACCCAGTACTTC
CASSIDRETQYF
>-|once|TRBJ1-1|TRBV29-1
TGCAGCGTTACGAGAGGGAACACTGAAGCTTTCTTT
CSVTRGNTEAFF
>-|-|TRBJ1-2|TRBV14
TGTGCCAGCAGCCAACCAGGGATGGGGTATGGCTACACCTTC
CASSQPGMGYGYTF
>TRBD2|once|TRBJ2-5|TRBV27
TGTGCCAGCAGTTTGGGGGGGGGAGAGACCCAGTACTTC
CASSLGGGETQYF
>TRBD2|-|TRBJ2-7|TRBV5-1
TGCGCCAGCAGCTTCCTAGCGGGGGGCTATTCCTACGAGCAGTACTTC
CASSFLAGGYSYEQYF
>TRBD1|-|TRBJ1-4|TRBV2
TGTGCCAGCAGGATAGGGACAGACGGCCGCGTGACTAATGAAAAACTGTTTTTT
CASRIGTDGRVTNEKLFF
>-|-|TRBJ2-5|TRBV4-1
TGCGCCAGCAGCCAGAACCGGAACTATCAAGAGACCCAGTACTTC
CASSQNRNYQETQYF
>-|-|TRBJ1-2|TRBV14
TGTGCCAGCAGCCAAGATAGGAGTGGCTACACCTTC
CASSQDRSGYTF
>-|-|TRBJ1-1|TRBV2
TGTGCCAGCAGTGGACAGAACACTGAAGCTTTCTTT
CASSGQNTEAFF
>-|-|TRBJ1-1|TRBV18
TGTGCCAGCTCACCCTCAAGTCTAGTAACTGAAGCTTTCTTT
CASSPSSLVTEAFF
>-|-|TRBJ2-7|TRBV6-5
TGTGCCAGCAGTCCTCCCTTAAGCGGCTCCTACGAGCAGTACTTC
CASSPPLSGSYEQYF
>-|-|TRBJ2-3|TRBV6-1
TGTGCCAGCAGTGAACCCCGGGAGCGCGATACGCAGTATTTT
CASSEPRERDTQYF
>TRBD1|few|TRBJ1-1|TRBV10-3
TGTGCCACTGCTCTGGGACAGGGGGCTACTGAAGCTTTCTTT
CATALGQGATEAFF
>-|-|TRBJ2-6|TRBV5-1
TGCGCCAGCAGCTTGGCCCTCGTTTACGGGGGCTCTGGGGCCAACGTCCTGACTTTC
CASSLALVYGGSGANVLTF
>-|few|TRBJ1-5|TRBV15
TGTGCCACCAGCAGAGATAATAGCAATCAGCCCCAGCATTTT
CATSRDNSNQPQHF
>-|few|TRBJ2-7|TRBV7-9
TGTGCCAGCAGCGGTCTACAGGATCCCTACGAGCAGTACTTC
CASSGLQDPYEQYF
>-|-|TRBJ2-3|TRBV6-5
TGTGCCAGCAGTTCCGGGACTGCCCGCACAGATACGCAGTATTTT
CASSSGTARTDTQYF
>TRBD1|-|TRBJ1-5|TRBV6-1
TGTGCCAGCAGTGTTGCAGGGGGCGGGCAGCCCCAGCATTTT
CASSVAGGGQPQHF
>-|-|TRBJ2-7|TRBV2
TGTGCCAGCAGTGACGGCAGCGGACCCTACGAGCAGTACTTC
CASSDGSGPYEQYF
>-|once|TRBJ1-3|TRBV10-3
TGTGCCATCAGTGAGCCAGGGCGGAACTCTGGAAACACCATATATTTT
CAISEPGRNSGNTIYF